This T cell receptor (beta chain) was captured by sequencing in a study of Graves' ophthalmopathy and Graves' hyperthyroidism. Amplification of TCR beta CDR3 regions used RNA transcripts. HTBI primers were employed in first-round RT-PCR, then a second-round multiplex PCR followed. TCRdb reprocessed the multiplex PCR reads via MiXCR and lists one record per CDR3 protein. The table lists hundreds of thousands of distinct CDR3 sequences, 20% to 25% of them singletons. Newly diagnosed, the hyperthyroidism patients had under 2 months' duration and were aged 18 to 65. Isolation of PBMCs was performed using 9 to 10 ml of fresh peripheral blood. Study findings and constraints: Blood also contained most of the expanded thyroid clonotypes above 0.001 frequency. The study's model predicted ophthalmopathy progression at about 68% sensitivity and 72% to 75% specificity.

About this clonotype itself: Its antigen is unidentified.

V lost 4 bases, J lost 2 bases, and 11 bases lay in between. The CDR3 has 14 amino acids. CDR1 and CDR2 (germline): MNHNS, SASEGT. The sample taken for sequencing was peripheral blood. The clonotype originates from a young woman with stable Graves' hyperthyroidism. The chain has TRBV6-1 and TRBJ1-2; D may be TRBD1 (5 bases). CDR3 nucleotides: TGTGCCAGCAGTGCTCGGACAACCAACTATGGCTACACCTTC. Its protein product is CASSARTTNYGYTF.